This is a list of T cell receptor beta chains from one sample in a study of blood T cell repertoires in COVID-19. Only in-frame clones appear in the TCRdb table, and some are missing; sequencing was by immunoSEQ multiplex PCR. Found here are 50,000 to 75,000 clones, over 75% of them singletons; the top ten hold 7.2%. Sample: peripheral blood. The source is a man in his sixties with acute or convalescent COVID-19. The CDR3 runs from the conserved cysteine through the conserved F or W. The order of the fields is clone size, D gene, J gene, V gene, CDR3 DNA, CDR3 protein. A D gene is named only where the DNA matches it firmly. Where a row states a size, it is once, few, many or the class of an expanded clone; other rows omit it.

once - TRBJ1-4 TRBV27 TGTGCCAGCAAAAGGGGGGGGAGGAGGGAAAAACTGTTTTTT CASKRGGRREKLFF
- - TRBJ1-2 TRBV3-1/TRBV3-2 TGTGCCAGCAGCCATAAAGGGACATTCGGCTACACCTTC CASSHKGTFGYTF
- - TRBJ1-1 TRBV28 TGTGCCAGCGTAACGGGTACGGCTGAAGCTTTCTTT CASVTGTAEAFF
- - TRBJ2-3 TRBV25-1 TGTGCCAGCAGGAGCCTAGATACGCAGTATTTT CASRSLDTQYF
- TRBD1 TRBJ1-1 TRBV6-5 TGTGCCAGCAGCAGACAGGGGGAGTACACTGAAGCTTTCTTT CASSRQGEYTEAFF
- - TRBJ1-6 TRBV19 TGTGCCAGTAGTTTGGGGCAGAATGATAATTCACCCCTCCACTTT CASSLGQNDNSPLHF
once - TRBJ1-5 TRBV7-8 TGTGCCAGCAGCCTGGGGGGGGGAAGTCAGCCCCAGCATTTT CASSLGGGSQPQHF
once - TRBJ1-6 TRBV5-1 TGCGCCAGCAGCTTCAGTTCCTATAATTCACCCCTCCACTTT CASSFSSYNSPLHF
- TRBD1 TRBJ2-6 TRBV7-2 TGTGCCAGCAGTACAGGGGGCGCTGGGGCCAACGTCCTGACTTTC CASSTGGAGANVLTF
- - TRBJ2-2 TRBV6-5 TGTGCCAGCAGTTCAGGGTCGCACACCGGGGAGCTGTTTTTT CASSSGSHTGELFF
- TRBD2 TRBJ2-5 TRBV10-3 TGTGCCATCTCTGGGGGAGGGTGGGAGACCCAGTACTTC CAISGGGWETQYF
- - TRBJ2-3 TRBV27 TGTGCCAGCAGTTTAACGCGGGGCACAGATACGCAGTATTTT CASSLTRGTDTQYF
- - TRBJ2-7 TRBV10-3 TGTGCCACCGGGGTGTCGCGGACTTTCTCCTACGAGCAGTACTTC CATGVSRTFSYEQYF
- TRBD2 TRBJ2-7 TRBV10-3 TGTGCCATCAGTGACCCGACTAGCGGGGGGGCCGGAGAGCAGTACTTC CAISDPTSGGAGEQYF
- TRBD1 TRBJ1-2 TRBV3-1/TRBV3-2 TGTGCCAGCAGCCGCGACAGGGGCGGCGGCTACACCTTC CASSRDRGGGYTF
- TRBD2 TRBJ2-3 TRBV27 TGTGCCAGCAGTCTCAAAGCGGGGGGCACAGATACGCAGTATTTT CASSLKAGGTDTQYF
- TRBD1 TRBJ1-6 TRBV6-5 TGTGCCAGCAGTAGGACAGGTCTGAATAATTCACCCCTCCACTTT CASSRTGLNNSPLHF
- TRBD2 TRBJ2-2 TRBV3-1/TRBV3-2 TGTGCCAGCAACCCGAGCGGGGGGGCACGGACCGGGGAGCTGTTTTTT CASNPSGGARTGELFF
few TRBD2 TRBJ2-7 TRBV4-1 TGCGCCAGCGCCCGGGGGAGCGGGGGCATCTCCTACGAGCAGTACTTC CASARGSGGISYEQYF
- TRBD2 TRBJ2-1 TRBV7-9 TGTGCCAGCAGCTCCCGGACTAGCGGGTGGGACAATGAGCAGTTCTTC CASSSRTSGWDNEQFF
- TRBD1 TRBJ2-3 TRBV11-2 TGTGCCAGCAGCCCCGCCGTCGGGACAGGGAGCTTACTCACAGATACGCAGTATTTT CASSPAVGTGSLLTDTQYF
- TRBD2 TRBJ2-5 TRBV6-5 TGTGCCAGCAGGCTAGCGGGGGGCGCAGAGACCCAGTACTTC CASRLAGGAETQYF
- - TRBJ2-6 TRBV27 TGTGCCAGCAGAAGGACAGAGAGCTCTGGGGCCAACGTCCTGACTTTC CASRRTESSGANVLTF
- TRBD1 TRBJ2-7 TRBV7-8 TGTGCCAGCAGCTTTGACAGGGAAGGCGAGCAGTACTTC CASSFDREGEQYF
- - TRBJ1-2 TRBV7-2 TGTGCCAGCAGCATGGGTGTCCAGGACTATGGCTACACCTTC CASSMGVQDYGYTF
- - TRBJ1-5 TRBV6-1 TGTGCCAGCAGTGAGAGGCCGGCCAATCAGCCCCAGCATTTT CASSERPANQPQHF
- - TRBJ2-7 TRBV18 TGTGCCAGCTCACGAGGTGGGGGGGCCAATCCAGGAGAGCAGTACTTC CASSRGGGANPGEQYF
few TRBD1 TRBJ1-1 TRBV4-2 TGTGCCAGCAGCCAGGATTACAGGGGGCAGAGGAACACTGAAGCTTTCTTT CASSQDYRGQRNTEAFF
- - TRBJ1-2 TRBV14 TGTGCCAGCAGCCCCCGAGGCAGTTCTAACTATGGCTACACCTTC CASSPRGSSNYGYTF
once - TRBJ2-7 TRBV4-1 TGCGCCAGCAGCCTGTTAGCAGGGAATCACGAGCAGTACTTC CASSLLAGNHEQYF
- - TRBJ2-7 TRBV7-8 TGTGCCAGCAGCTTATCGCATAACAGGATTACCTACGAGCAGTACTTC CASSLSHNRITYEQYF
- TRBD1 TRBJ1-6 TRBV12-3/TRBV12-4 TGTGCCAGCAGTAGGGACAGGGGGGCACCCCTCCACTTT CASSRDRGAPLHF
few TRBD1 TRBJ1-2 TRBV7-9 TGTGCCAGCAGCAAGGACAGGGTGGGCTACTATGGCTACACCTTC CASSKDRVGYYGYTF
- TRBD2 TRBJ2-3 TRBV11-2 TGTGCCAGCAGCTTAATGGAAAGGACTAGAAAGTATTTT CASSLMERTRKYF
- - TRBJ2-5 TRBV7-9 TGTGCCAGCAGCTCGCAAGAGACCCAGTACTTC CASSSQETQYF
- - TRBJ2-6 TRBV7-2 TGTGCCAGCAGATCCAGGGTTGGGGCCAACGTCCTGACTTTC CASRSRVGANVLTF
- TRBD1 TRBJ1-6 TRBV2 TGTGCCAGCAAATCGGGACAGGGTATCAGTGGTTCACCCCTCCACTTT CASKSGQGISGSPLHF
- - TRBJ2-5 TRBV10-3 TGTGCCATCAGTGAGGGGGACTTGAGGCAAGAGACCCAGTACTTC CAISEGDLRQETQYF
- - TRBJ2-7 TRBV2 TGTGCCAGCAGTATCGGCGGTTACGAGCAGTACTTC CASSIGGYEQYF
- - TRBJ2-2 TRBV15 TGTGCCACCAGCAGAGAAGTAAGGGGCGGCGGGGAGCTGTTTTTT CATSREVRGGGELFF
- - TRBJ2-1 TRBV3-1/TRBV3-2 TGTGCCAGCAGCCAAGCGGGGATACAGTTCTTC CASSQAGIQFF
many TRBD1 TRBJ2-1 TRBV9 TGTGCCAGCAGCGTAGCCTTACAGGGGGCGCAAGGGACTGAGCAGTTCTTC CASSVALQGAQGTEQFF
- TRBD2 TRBJ2-5 TRBV28 TGTGCCAGCAGTCCTAGGCCCATGGGCGGGGGATTTGTTAAGACCCAGTACTTC CASSPRPMGGGFVKTQYF
- - TRBJ1-2 TRBV15 TGTGCCACCAGCAGAGGGGGAGGAGTGAACTATGGCTACACCTTC CATSRGGGVNYGYTF
once TRBD1 TRBJ1-2 TRBV3-1/TRBV3-2 TGTGCCAGCAGCCTACAGGGGTATGGCTACACCTTC CASSLQGYGYTF
- TRBD2 TRBJ2-3 TRBV6-6 TGTGCCAGCAGCCCCGATCTAGCGGGGACCACAGATACGCAGTATTTT CASSPDLAGTTDTQYF
- TRBD1 TRBJ2-1 TRBV19 TGTGCCAGTAGTTGGGACAGGGAGGAAGGGAATGAGCAGTTCTTC CASSWDREEGNEQFF
once - TRBJ1-1 TRBV5-1 TGCGCCAGTATGGACTGGAACACTGAAGCTTTCTTT CASMDWNTEAFF
- TRBD2 TRBJ2-5 TRBV19 TGTGCCAGTAGTTCCCCCGGACTAGCGGAATACTCAAAAGAGACCCAGTACTTC CASSSPGLAEYSKETQYF
- - TRBJ2-7 TRBV6-5 TGTGCCAGCAGTCCTCTGGCGGGGACCGCGTACTTC CASSPLAGTAYF
- TRBD1 TRBJ1-2 TRBV6-2/TRBV6-3 TGTGCCAGCAGTACAGGGGCGGGAGGCTACACCTTC CASSTGAGGYTF
- TRBD1 TRBJ2-5 TRBV2 TGTGCCAGCAGCGATCTCGGGACAGGGGGAAGGAAAGAGACCCAGTACTTC CASSDLGTGGRKETQYF
- TRBD2 TRBJ2-1 TRBV7-9 TGTGCCAGCAGCTCGCTAGCGGGGGGGCCCCACAATGAGCAGTTCTTC CASSSLAGGPHNEQFF